Below are 7 T cell receptor beta chains sequenced from a single sample in a study of blood T cell repertoires in COVID-19. TCRdb keeps only in-frame clones here, not all; method: immunoSEQ multiplex PCR. This repertoire shows 96,000 or so clones, around nine tenths found once; its top ten account for about 1.7%. Sequencing was performed on peripheral blood. These receptors all stem from a man aged 55 to 69 with acute or convalescent COVID-19.

The chain has TRBV28 and TRBJ1-2; D remains ambiguous. V lost 6 bases and J 5 bases, leaving 19 bases between the germline ends. CDR3 size: 15 residues. The germline gives CDR1 MDHEN, CDR2 SYDVKM. The CDR3 region has the DNA TGTGCCAGCAGCTTAGGTCGCGGCCGAGAGTATGGCTACACCTTC. Encoded protein: CASSLGRGREYGYTF.

The gene calls are TRBV7-2 and TRBJ2-1; D is perhaps TRBD2 (5 bases). The CDR3 length is 16 residues. Per germline, CDR1 SGHTA and CDR2 FQGNSA. The V end lost 1 base, the J end lost 1 base, and 11 bases lay between the germline ends. The CDR3 nucleotides are TGTGCCAGCAGCTTAGTGGGTAGCGCATCCTACAATGAGCAGTTCTTC. The encoded protein is CASSLVGSASYNEQFF.

This chain uses TRBV28 with TRBJ2-7; TRBD2 is a possible D gene (6 bases). This CDR3 comprises 14 residues. Germline lookup yields CDR1 MDHEN and CDR2 SYDVKM. V lost 2 bases, J lost 6 bases, and 14 bases lay in between. The CDR3 loop reads CASSLRETRREQYF. The CDR3 DNA is TGTGCCAGCAGTTTAAGGGAGACTAGGCGCGAGCAGTACTTC.

V gene TRBV14 combines with J gene TRBJ2-7; the match to TRBD2 covers 8 bases. CDR3 length: 17 amino acids. Trimming cost V 4 bases and J 2 bases; bases outside gene matches: 13. Looked up from germline, CDR1 is SGHDN and CDR2 is FVKESK. CDR3 in DNA: TGTGCCAGCAGCCCCCCAAAGACGAGCGGGAGTACCTACGAGCAGTACTTC. Its translation is CASSPPKTSGSTYEQYF.

The chain uses TRBV6-5 and TRBJ1-1, with a possible D match to TRBD1 (6 bases). V was clipped by 2 bases and J by 4 bases, with 14 bases between them. The CDR3 totals 15 residues. Per the germline V gene, CDR1 is MNHEY and CDR2 is SVGAGI. This CDR3 reads CASSYRLGGLTEAFF. In nucleotides, the CDR3 is TGTGCCAGCAGTTACCGCCTCGGGGGGCTCACTGAAGCTTTCTTT.

The chain joins TRBV2 to TRBJ2-3, with a weak D call TRBD1 (6 bases). Germline V gene sequence: CDR1 SNHLY, CDR2 FYNNEI. There are 13 residues in the CDR3. V dropped 5 bases and J dropped 5 bases, with 11 bases sitting between them. CDR3 protein: CASSQQGGDTQYF. CDR3 nucleotide sequence: TGTGCCAGCAGTCAACAGGGTGGAGATACGCAGTATTTT.

This chain uses TRBV24-1 with TRBJ2-7; 8 positions agree with TRBD1. CDR1 and CDR2 (germline): KGHDR, SFDVKD. The CDR3 has 16 residues. The V gene end was trimmed by 4 bases and the J gene end by 6 bases; junction bases not matched to a gene: 13. This CDR3 reads CATSEQAGTGYTEQYF. CDR3 DNA: TGTGCCACCAGTGAGCAAGCCGGGACAGGCTACACCGAGCAGTACTTC.